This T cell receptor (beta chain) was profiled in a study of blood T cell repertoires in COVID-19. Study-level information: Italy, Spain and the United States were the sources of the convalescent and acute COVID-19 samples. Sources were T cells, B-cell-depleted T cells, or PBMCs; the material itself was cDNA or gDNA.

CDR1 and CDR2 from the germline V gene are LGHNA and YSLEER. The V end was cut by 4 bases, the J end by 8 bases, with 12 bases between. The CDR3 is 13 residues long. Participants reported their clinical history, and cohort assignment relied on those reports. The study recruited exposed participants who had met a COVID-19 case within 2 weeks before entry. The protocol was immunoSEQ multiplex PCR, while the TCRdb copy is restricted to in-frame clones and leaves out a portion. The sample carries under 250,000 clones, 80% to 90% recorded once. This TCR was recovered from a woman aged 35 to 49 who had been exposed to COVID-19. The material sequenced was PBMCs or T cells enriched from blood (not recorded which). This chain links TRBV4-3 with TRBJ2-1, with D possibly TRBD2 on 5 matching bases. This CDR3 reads CASSRELVDEQFF. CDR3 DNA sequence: TGCGCCAGCAGCCGTGAACTAGTCGATGAGCAGTTCTTC.